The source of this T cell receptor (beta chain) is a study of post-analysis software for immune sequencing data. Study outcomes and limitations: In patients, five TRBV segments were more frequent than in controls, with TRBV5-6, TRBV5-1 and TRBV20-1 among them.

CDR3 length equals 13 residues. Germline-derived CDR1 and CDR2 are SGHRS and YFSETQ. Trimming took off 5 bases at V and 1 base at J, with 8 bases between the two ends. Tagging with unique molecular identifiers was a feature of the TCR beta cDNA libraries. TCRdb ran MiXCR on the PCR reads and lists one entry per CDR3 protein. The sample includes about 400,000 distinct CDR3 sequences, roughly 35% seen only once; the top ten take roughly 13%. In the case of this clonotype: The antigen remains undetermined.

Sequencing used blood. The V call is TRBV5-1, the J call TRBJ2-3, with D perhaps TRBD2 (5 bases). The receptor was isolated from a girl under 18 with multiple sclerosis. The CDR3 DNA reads TGCGCCAGCAGAGAAGCGGGCACAGATACGCAGTATTTT. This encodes CASREAGTDTQYF.